These 16 T cell receptor beta chains were all obtained from the same sample, sequenced in a study of shared clonotypes between healthy human individuals. Here immunoSEQ multiplex PCR was the method, and the copy in TCRdb shows in-frame clones only, minus some. This sample has about 2,200,000 clones; about 93% occur once, and the top ten carry roughly 1.8%. Naive CD8 isolation took CD45RO-negative cells positively selected for CCR7 and excluded terminally differentiated effector memory CD45RA+ cells. Sequenced: naive CD8+ T cells from PBMCs. All receptors come from a man aged 18-30 years in good health. Some clones in this sample may be carry-over from other donors' samples.

This chain connects TRBV9 to TRBJ1-1, with 7 bases aligning to TRBD1. V gave up 4 bases and J gave up 0 bases; unmatched junction bases: 12. The CDR3 is 17 amino acids. Germline values: CDR1 SGDLS, CDR2 YYNGEE. CDR3 amino acids: CASSPREGGIVNTEAFF. CDR3 nucleotides: TGTGCCAGCAGCCCCCGGGAAGGGGGCATCGTGAACACTGAAGCTTTCTTT.

This chain joins TRBV6-5 and TRBJ2-2, with D possibly called TRBD1 or TRBD2 (5 bases each). CDR1 is MNHEY, CDR2 SVGAGI, per germline. V was trimmed by 6 bases and J by 3 bases, leaving 11 bases between them. The CDR3 spans 14 residues. The CDR3 region has the DNA TGTGCCAGCAGCGGGGCAGGAGACACCGGGGAGCTGTTTTTT. It codes for CASSGAGDTGELFF.

This chain connects TRBV5-4 to TRBJ2-3, with TRBD2 matching over 9 bases. With V trimmed by 9 bases and J by 4 bases, 12 bases remained unmatched. The V gene's germline CDR1 is SGHNT and CDR2 YYREEE (reference sequence). The CDR3 is 15 residues long. DNA for the CDR3: TGTGCCATCTCATTAGCGGGAGTAGGGGCAGATACGCAGTATTTT. Translating gives CAISLAGVGADTQYF.

This sequence joins TRBV6-5 and TRBJ1-4; TRBD1 aligns across 7 bases. The CDR3 is 15 amino acids. Trimming cost V 6 bases and J 4 bases; bases outside gene matches: 8. Germline lookup yields CDR1 MNHEY and CDR2 SVGAGI. The CDR3 sequence: CASSPGQSSNEKLFF. For the CDR3, the DNA is TGTGCCAGCAGCCCGGGACAGAGTAGTAATGAAAAACTGTTTTTT.

Note on this clone: This sample includes further DNA sequences coding for the same CDR3. The gene calls are TRBV27 and TRBJ1-2; D unclear. The CDR3 length is 13 residues. The germline V gene encodes CDR1 MNHEY and CDR2 SMNVEV (reference sequence). V dropped 0 bases and J dropped 4 bases, with 6 bases sitting between them. The CDR3 loop is CASSLSSSYGYTF. Here the CDR3 DNA reads TGTGCCAGCAGTTTATCGTCTAGCTATGGCTACACCTTC.

Details on this clone: Within the sample, other DNA sequences also encode this same CDR3. The rearrangement joins TRBV27 to TRBJ2-1; possibly TRBD2 for D (5 bases). Trimming took 0 bases from V and 3 from J, leaving 6 bases between them. This CDR3 is built from 14 residues. Germline V gives CDR1 MNHEY, CDR2 SMNVEV (reference sequence). The CDR3: CASSLSRGYNEQFF. In DNA, the CDR3 is TGTGCCAGCAGTTTATCTCGGGGCTACAATGAGCAGTTCTTC.

This chain links TRBV7-8 with TRBJ1-4; unclear D gene. The CDR3 contains 14 residues. Per germline, CDR1 SGHVS and CDR2 FQNEAQ. V lost 1 base, J lost 6 bases, and 9 bases lay in between. CDR3 region: CASSLVGLDEKLFF. The CDR3, as DNA: TGTGCCAGCAGCTTAGTTGGTCTGGATGAAAAACTGTTTTTT.

The CDR3 is CASSLNLGTNNEQFF. As DNA, the CDR3 is TGTGCCAGCAGCTTAAATCTGGGGACAAACAATGAGCAGTTCTTC. The rearrangement uses TRBV7-3 and TRBJ2-1; D is possibly TRBD1 (6 bases). V lost 1 base to trimming and J lost 5 bases, with 12 bases between them. CDR1 SGHTA and CDR2 FQGTGA come from the germline V gene. The CDR3 contains 15 residues.

The chain recombines TRBV28 with TRBJ1-2, with a weak D call TRBD1 (5 bases). Germline V CDR1 and CDR2: MDHEN, SYDVKM. Trimming took off 4 bases at V and 4 bases at J, with 13 bases between the two ends. CDR3 length: 14 residues. Here the CDR3 reads CASSSVGGSYGYTF. Here the CDR3 DNA reads TGTGCCAGCAGTTCCGTTGGGGGGAGCTATGGCTACACCTTC.

The chain joins TRBV2 to TRBJ2-1; D is perhaps TRBD2 (6 bases). This CDR3 comprises 14 residues. Germline-derived CDR1 and CDR2 are SNHLY and FYNNEI. Trimming stripped 7 bases from V and 5 bases from J, with 15 bases between. The CDR3 is CASNHPGLNNEQFF. DNA for the CDR3: TGTGCCAGCAATCACCCGGGACTGAACAATGAGCAGTTCTTC.

The chain carries TRBV18 and TRBJ2-1; D possibly uses TRBD1 or TRBD2 (5 bases each). V was clipped by 0 bases and J by 7 bases, with 16 bases between them. This CDR3 has 16 amino acids. Germline V gene lookup returns CDR1 KGHSH and CDR2 LQKENI. CDR3 in DNA: TGTGCCAGCTCACCACCCCAACGGGTCTGGGGGAATGAGCAGTTCTTC. Translated, it gives CASSPPQRVWGNEQFF.

This chain uses TRBV15 with TRBJ2-3, with D possibly TRBD2 on 6 matching bases. Deletions cut 0 bases from V and 4 bases from J, with 11 bases between. This CDR3 spans 15 amino acids. Germline V gene sequence: CDR1 LNHNV, CDR2 YYDKDF (reference sequence). DNA for the CDR3: TGTGCCACCAGCAGAGAAGGGACTCTCCCAGATACGCAGTATTTT. Translating gives CATSREGTLPDTQYF.

The chain links TRBV27 to TRBJ2-7; TRBD2 aligns across 8 bases. Germline-derived CDR1 and CDR2 are MNHEY and SMNVEV (reference sequence). The V gene end was trimmed by 0 bases and the J gene end by 3 bases; junction bases not matched to a gene: 4. The CDR3 is 15 residues long. The CDR3 DNA reads as TGTGCCAGCAGTTTATCCTCCGGGACTAGCTACGAGCAGTACTTC. Its protein product is CASSLSSGTSYEQYF.

J is TRBJ2-4 and V is TRBV30, with no clear D. Trimming shortened V by 0 bases and J by 4 bases, and 7 bases separated the two germline ends. CDR1 GTSNPN and CDR2 SVGIG come from the germline V gene (reference sequence). CDR3 length: 13 residues. The CDR3 coding sequence is TGTGCCTGGAGTGTACAGAGGAAAAACATTCAGTACTTC. Residues: CAWSVQRKNIQYF.

The V call is TRBV6-6, the J call TRBJ2-7; a weak D match, TRBD1 (5 bases). The germline V gene encodes CDR1 MNHNY and CDR2 SVGAGI (reference sequence). V was shortened by 7 bases and J by 5 bases, with 15 bases between the two germline ends. The CDR3 contains 13 residues. CDR3 amino acids: CASISNQGHEQYF. In nucleotides, the CDR3 is TGTGCCAGCATTAGCAACCAGGGCCACGAGCAGTACTTC.

This clone showed up just once. CDR3 residues: CASSWDLGRSYGYTF. CDR3 DNA sequence: TGTGCCAGCAGCTGGGATCTGGGCCGGAGCTATGGCTACACCTTC. The chain employs TRBV5-5 and TRBJ1-2; D not resolved. Germline CDR1 reads SGHKS; CDR2 reads YYEKEE (reference sequence). The CDR3 extends over 15 amino acids. V shed 3 bases and J shed 4 bases, with 16 bases lying between them.